This TCR beta chain was sequenced in a study of blood T cell repertoires in COVID-19. Measured with immunoSEQ multiplex PCR; TCRdb has only the in-frame clones, and not every one. The repertoire holds some 300,000 clones, with over 75% as singletons. This CDR3 contains 15 residues. V was pared by 1 base and J by 5 bases, with 6 bases of the junction left unmatched. Germline CDR1 is MNHNS and CDR2 is SASEGT. This sequence originates from a woman between 35 and 50 years old who had recovered from COVID-19. The source material was PBMCs or T cells enriched from blood (not recorded which). The chain links TRBV6-1 to TRBJ2-5; 8 bases align to TRBD1. The CDR3 loop is CASSEDRTGTETQYF. CDR3 DNA sequence: TGTGCCAGCAGTGAAGATCGGACAGGGACGGAGACCCAGTACTTC.